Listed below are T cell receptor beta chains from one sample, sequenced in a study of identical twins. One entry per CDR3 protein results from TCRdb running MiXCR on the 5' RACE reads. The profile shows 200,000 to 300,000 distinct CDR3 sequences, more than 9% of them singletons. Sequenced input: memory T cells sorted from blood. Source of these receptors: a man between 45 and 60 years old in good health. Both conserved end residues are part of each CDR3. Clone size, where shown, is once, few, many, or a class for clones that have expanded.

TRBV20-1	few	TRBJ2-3	CSATGGTSSSTDTQYF
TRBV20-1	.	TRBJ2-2	CSAREMNTGELFF
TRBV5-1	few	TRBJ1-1	CASRRGENTEAFF
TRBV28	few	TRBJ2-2	CASSFRLANTGELFF
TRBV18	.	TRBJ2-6	CASSPYGYGDGGANVLTF
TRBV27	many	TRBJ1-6	CASSLAAGIDSPLHF
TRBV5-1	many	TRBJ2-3	CASNPGLGPDTQYF
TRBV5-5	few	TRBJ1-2	CASSRLLSSAYGYTF
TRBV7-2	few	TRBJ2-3	CASHPFSGTSTDTQYF
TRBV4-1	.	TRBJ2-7	CASSQERIQGYEQYF
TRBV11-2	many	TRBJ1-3	CASSLEAAVSGNTIYF
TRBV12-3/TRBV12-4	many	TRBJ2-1	CASSPGQVYNEQFF
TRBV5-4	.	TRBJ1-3	CASSDDRGGNTIYF
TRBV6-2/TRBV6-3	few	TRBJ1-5	CASTAGGRQPQHF
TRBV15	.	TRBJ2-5	CATSRGLAGPGPRETQYF
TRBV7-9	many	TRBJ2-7	CASSWDTSYEQYF
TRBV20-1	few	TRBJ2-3	CSAPRGTGTDTQYF
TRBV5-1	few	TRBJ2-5	CASSLAPPLGGGSGRKTQYF
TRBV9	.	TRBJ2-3	CASSEKTSGSDTQYF
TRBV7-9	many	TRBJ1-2	CASSLEVVEHGYTF
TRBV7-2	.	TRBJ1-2	CASSLERGSYGYTF
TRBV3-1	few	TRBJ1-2	CASSPSDRGNYGYTF
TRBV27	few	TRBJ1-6	CASTLTGGVGPLHF
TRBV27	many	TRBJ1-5	CASSLTGGFFQPQHF
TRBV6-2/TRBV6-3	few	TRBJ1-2	CASSYSTGRSYGYTF
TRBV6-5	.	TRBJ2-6	CASSSGGGSASGANVLTF
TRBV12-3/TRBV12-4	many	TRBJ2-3	CASSFRNGGSTDTQYF
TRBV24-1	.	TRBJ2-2	CATSDLRDRGARGANTGELFF
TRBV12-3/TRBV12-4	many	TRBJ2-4	CASSQMGQVKNIQYF
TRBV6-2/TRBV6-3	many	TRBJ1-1	CASSYGIMTSEAFF
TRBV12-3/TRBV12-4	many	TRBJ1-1	CASSLAGRVAEAFF
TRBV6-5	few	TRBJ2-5	CASSYRGTSGGPTGTQYF
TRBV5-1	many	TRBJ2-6	CASSVNTYSGANVLTF
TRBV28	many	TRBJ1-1	CASSLSQGSWVTEAFF
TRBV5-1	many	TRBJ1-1	CASSLPGGLEAFF
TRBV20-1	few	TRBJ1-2	CSAAIPGTGGYGYTF
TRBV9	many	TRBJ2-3	CASSVSSRAQTTDTQYF
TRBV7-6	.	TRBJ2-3	CASTLRKTDTQYF
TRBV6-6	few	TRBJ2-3	CASSPIAPDTQYF
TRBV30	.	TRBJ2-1	CAWSDLLKRVMGNEQFF
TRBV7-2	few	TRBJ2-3	CASSVSGGNTDTQYF
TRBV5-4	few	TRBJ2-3	CASSDGWRDTDTQYF
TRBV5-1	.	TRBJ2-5	CASSLDPAVGETQYF
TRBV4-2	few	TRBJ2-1	CASSPEGGNGYNEQFF
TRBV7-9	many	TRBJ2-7	CASSRAAGNFYF
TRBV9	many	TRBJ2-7	CASSVEAGGWEQYF
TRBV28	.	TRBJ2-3	CASSPALALNTDTQYF
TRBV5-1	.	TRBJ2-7	CASSLAYAGVGYEQYF
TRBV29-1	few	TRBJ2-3	CSVDGDNTDTQYF
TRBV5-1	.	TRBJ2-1	CASTRGLAGLSSYNEQFF